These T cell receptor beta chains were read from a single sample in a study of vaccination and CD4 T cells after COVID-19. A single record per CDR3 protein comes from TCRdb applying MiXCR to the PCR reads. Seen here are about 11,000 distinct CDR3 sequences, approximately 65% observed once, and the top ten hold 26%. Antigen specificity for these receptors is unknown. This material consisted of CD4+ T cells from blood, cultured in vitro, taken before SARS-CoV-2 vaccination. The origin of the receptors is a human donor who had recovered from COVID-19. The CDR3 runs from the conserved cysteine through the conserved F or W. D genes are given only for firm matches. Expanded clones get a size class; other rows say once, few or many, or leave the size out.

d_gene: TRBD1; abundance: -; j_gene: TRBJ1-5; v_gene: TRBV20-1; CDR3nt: TGCAGTGCCCGGACAGGGGATAGCAATCAGCCCCAGCATTTT; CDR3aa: CSARTGDSNQPQHF
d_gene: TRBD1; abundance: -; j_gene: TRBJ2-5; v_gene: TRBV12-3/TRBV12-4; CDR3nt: TGTGCCAGCAGTTTAGAGGGGGCGGCCCAAGAGACCCAGTACTTC; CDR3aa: CASSLEGAAQETQYF
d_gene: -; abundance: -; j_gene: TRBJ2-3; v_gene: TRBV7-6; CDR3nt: TGTGCCAGCAACCGGGGACAACCCACAGATACGCAGTATTTT; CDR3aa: CASNRGQPTDTQYF
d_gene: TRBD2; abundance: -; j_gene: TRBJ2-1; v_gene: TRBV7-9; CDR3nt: TGTGCCAGCAGCTTAGGTCTAGCGGGGGGTCAGCAGTTCTTC; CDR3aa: CASSLGLAGGQQFF
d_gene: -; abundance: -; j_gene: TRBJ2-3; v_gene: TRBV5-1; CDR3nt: TGCGCCAGCAGCTTGGGGGTGGATCCCACAGATACGCAGTATTTT; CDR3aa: CASSLGVDPTDTQYF
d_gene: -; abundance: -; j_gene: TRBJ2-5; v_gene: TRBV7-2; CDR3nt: TGTGCCAGCAGCCCCACCAGGGGGAGGGCCAGGGAGACCCAGTACTTC; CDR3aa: CASSPTRGRARETQYF
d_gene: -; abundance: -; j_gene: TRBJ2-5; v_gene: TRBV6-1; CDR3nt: TGTGCCAGCAAAACAGGGTTCCAAGAGACCCAGTACTTC; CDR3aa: CASKTGFQETQYF
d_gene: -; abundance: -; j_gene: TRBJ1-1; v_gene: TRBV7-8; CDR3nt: TGTGCCAGCAGTTCTAAAATGAACACTGAAGCTTTCTTT; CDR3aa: CASSSKMNTEAFF
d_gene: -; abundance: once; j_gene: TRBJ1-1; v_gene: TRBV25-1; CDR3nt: TGTGCCAGCAGTGAATATAACAGGGAAGCTTTCTTT; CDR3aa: CASSEYNREAFF
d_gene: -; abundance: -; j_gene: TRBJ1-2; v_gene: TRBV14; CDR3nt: TGTGCCAGCAGCCAAGATTACGCGAACTATGGCTACACCTTC; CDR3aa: CASSQDYANYGYTF
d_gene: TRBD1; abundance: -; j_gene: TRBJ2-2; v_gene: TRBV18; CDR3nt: TGTGCCAGCTCACCCGGACAGGGTGAGATCGGGGAGCTGTTTTTT; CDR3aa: CASSPGQGEIGELFF
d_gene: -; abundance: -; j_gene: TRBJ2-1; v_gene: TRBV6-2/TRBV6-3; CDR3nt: TGTGCCAGCAGGCAGGACTACGATTACAATGAGCAGTTCTTC; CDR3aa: CASRQDYDYNEQFF
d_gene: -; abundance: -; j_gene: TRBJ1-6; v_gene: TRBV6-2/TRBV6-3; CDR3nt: TGTGCCACCCAAAAGATGGACCGGTCACCCCTCCACTTT; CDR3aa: CATQKMDRSPLHF
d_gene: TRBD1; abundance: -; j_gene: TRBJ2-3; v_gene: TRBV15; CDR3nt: TGTGCCACCAGCAGAGGACAGGGAGCAGATACGCAGTATTTT; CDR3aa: CATSRGQGADTQYF
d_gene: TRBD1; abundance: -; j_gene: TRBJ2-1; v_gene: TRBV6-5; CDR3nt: TGTGCCAGCAGTTATCCGGGACAGGGGAACAATGAGCAGTTCTTC; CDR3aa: CASSYPGQGNNEQFF
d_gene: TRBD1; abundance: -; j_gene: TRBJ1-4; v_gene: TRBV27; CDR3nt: TGTGCCAGCAGTCCGCGGACAGGACGAGAAAAACTGTTTTTT; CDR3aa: CASSPRTGREKLFF
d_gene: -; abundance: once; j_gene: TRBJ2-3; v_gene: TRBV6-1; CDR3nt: TGTGCCAGCGCTCCCAGTTATGGGACGAGCACAGATACGCAGTATTTT; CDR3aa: CASAPSYGTSTDTQYF
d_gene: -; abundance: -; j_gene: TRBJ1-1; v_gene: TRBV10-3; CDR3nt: TGTGCCATCAGTGAGTCGCGGGGGGCAGGGACTGAAGCTTTCTTT; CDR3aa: CAISESRGAGTEAFF
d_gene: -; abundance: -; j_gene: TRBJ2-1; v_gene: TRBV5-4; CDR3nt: TGTGCCAGCAGCTTGGGTACAGGCGCATACAATGAGCAGTTCTTC; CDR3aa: CASSLGTGAYNEQFF
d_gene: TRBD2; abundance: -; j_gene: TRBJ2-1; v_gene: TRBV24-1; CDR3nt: TGTGCCACGGGGGTTCGACTAGCGGGTGACAATGAGCAGTTCTTC; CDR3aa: CATGVRLAGDNEQFF
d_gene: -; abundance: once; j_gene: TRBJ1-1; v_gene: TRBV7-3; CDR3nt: TGTGCCAGCAGCACCCGACAGAACCCTGAAGCTTTCTTT; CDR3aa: CASSTRQNPEAFF
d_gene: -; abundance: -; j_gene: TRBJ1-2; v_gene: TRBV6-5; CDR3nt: TGTGCCAGCAGTTACTCGTTGGCGGTATATGGCTACACCTTC; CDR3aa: CASSYSLAVYGYTF
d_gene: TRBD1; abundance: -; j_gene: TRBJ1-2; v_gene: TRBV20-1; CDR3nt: TGCAGTGCTAGAGTCAGGGGGCTGAACTATGGCTACACCTTC; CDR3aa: CSARVRGLNYGYTF
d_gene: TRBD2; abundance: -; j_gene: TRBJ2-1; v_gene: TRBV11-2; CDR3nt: TGTGCCAGCAGCATGATAGCGGGACCGTTCAATGAGCAGTTCTTC; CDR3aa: CASSMIAGPFNEQFF
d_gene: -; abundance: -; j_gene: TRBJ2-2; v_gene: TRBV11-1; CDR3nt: TGTGCCAGCAGTCAGGACAGAATCAGGGCGGAGCTGTTTTTT; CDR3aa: CASSQDRIRAELFF
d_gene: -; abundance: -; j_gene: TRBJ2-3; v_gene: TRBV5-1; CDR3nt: TGCGCCAGCAGCTTCACGGGGGACGGCTCCGTAGATACGCAGTATTTT; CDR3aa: CASSFTGDGSVDTQYF
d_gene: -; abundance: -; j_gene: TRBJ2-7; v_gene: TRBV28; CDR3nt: TGTGCCAGCATGGAGACGGATACCTACGAGCAGTACTTC; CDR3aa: CASMETDTYEQYF
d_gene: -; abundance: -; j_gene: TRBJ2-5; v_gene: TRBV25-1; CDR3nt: TGTGCCAGCAGTGACCAACAGGGTTTTGGGGGAGAGACCCAGTACTTC; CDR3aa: CASSDQQGFGGETQYF
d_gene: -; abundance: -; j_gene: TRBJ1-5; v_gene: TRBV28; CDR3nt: TGTGCCAGCAGTTATAAGGTAGAGGGCAATCAGCCCCAGCATTTT; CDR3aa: CASSYKVEGNQPQHF
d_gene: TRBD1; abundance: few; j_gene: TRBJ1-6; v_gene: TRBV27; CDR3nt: TGTGCCAGCAGTCGCGCAGGGGGCCTCTATAATTCACCCCTCCACTTT; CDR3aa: CASSRAGGLYNSPLHF
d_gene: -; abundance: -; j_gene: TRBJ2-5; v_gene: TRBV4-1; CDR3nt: TGCGCCAACAGCCCAGGGGTGGGGGGCGGTGGGACCCAGTACTTC; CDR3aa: CANSPGVGGGGTQYF
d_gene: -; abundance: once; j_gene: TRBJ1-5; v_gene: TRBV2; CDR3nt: TGTGCCAGCAGTGAAGAGGTCAAGCCCCAGCATTTT; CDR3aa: CASSEEVKPQHF
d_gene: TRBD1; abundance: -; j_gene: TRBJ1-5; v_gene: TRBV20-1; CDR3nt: TGCAGTGCTGCCGGGACAGACAATCAGCCCCAGCATTTT; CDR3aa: CSAAGTDNQPQHF
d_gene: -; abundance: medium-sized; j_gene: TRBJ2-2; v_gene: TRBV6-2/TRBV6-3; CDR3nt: TGTGCCAGCAGTTACTCCCCCGAGGGTAGCGGGGAGCTGTTTTTT; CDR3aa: CASSYSPEGSGELFF
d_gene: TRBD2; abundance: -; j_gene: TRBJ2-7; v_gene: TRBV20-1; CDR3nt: TGCAGTGCTGGATCCGGGACTAGCGGGCCGAGCTCCTACGAGCAGTACTTC; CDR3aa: CSAGSGTSGPSSYEQYF
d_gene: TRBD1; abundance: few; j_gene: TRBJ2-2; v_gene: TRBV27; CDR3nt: TGTGCCACGACAGGGATTAAGAACACCGGGGAGCTGTTTTTT; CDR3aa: CATTGIKNTGELFF
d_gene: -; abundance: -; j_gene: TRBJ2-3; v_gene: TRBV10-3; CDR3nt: TGTGCCTTGCGGACGGAGTCCAGCACAGATACGCAGTATTTT; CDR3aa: CALRTESSTDTQYF
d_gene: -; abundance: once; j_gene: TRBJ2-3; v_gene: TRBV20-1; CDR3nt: TGCAGTGCCCTAGGGATGTGGGGGACAGATACGCAGTATTTT; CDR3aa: CSALGMWGTDTQYF
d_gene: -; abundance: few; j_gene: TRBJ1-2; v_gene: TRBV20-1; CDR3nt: TGCAGTGCTAGAGAAACGGGAGGTCTCGCTTTTAACTATGGCTACACCTTC; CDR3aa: CSARETGGLAFNYGYTF
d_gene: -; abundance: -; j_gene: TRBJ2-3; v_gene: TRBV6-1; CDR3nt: TGTGCCAGCAGCCCCCGCACAGATACGCAGTATTTT; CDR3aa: CASSPRTDTQYF
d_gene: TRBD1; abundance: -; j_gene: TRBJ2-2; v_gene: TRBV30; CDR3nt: TGTGCCTGGAGTGCCGAAGGGGGCGCGACCGGGGAGCTGTTTTTT; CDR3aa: CAWSAEGGATGELFF
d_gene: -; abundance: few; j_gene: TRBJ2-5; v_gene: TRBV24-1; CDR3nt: TGTGCCACCAGTGATCCAAGTAGGCAAGAGACCCAGTACTTC; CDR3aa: CATSDPSRQETQYF